This is a list of T cell receptor beta chains from one sample in a study of shared clonotypes between healthy human individuals. Clones were sequenced by immunoSEQ multiplex PCR, and TCRdb holds only the in-frame ones, with some missing. Of some 2,000,000 clones in the sample, approximately 95% are singletons; the top ten hold 0.85% to 1.3%. Sequenced sample: naive CD8+ T cells sorted from blood. All receptors come from a young man in good health. Both conserved end residues are part of each CDR3. Each record gives: J gene, V gene, clone size, D gene, CDR3 DNA, CDR3 protein. D genes are given only for firm matches. The size entry is marked missing in some rows and otherwise reads once, few, many or a size class.

TRBJ1-5	TRBV7-9	.	TRBD1	TGTGCCAGCAGCTCAGACCAGGGGGCAAGCAATCAGCCCCAGCATTTT	CASSSDQGASNQPQHF
TRBJ1-4	TRBV4-1	.	.	TGCGCCAGCAGCTACCCGGGGGAACGGTTGGACGATGAAAAACTGTTTTTT	CASSYPGERLDDEKLFF
TRBJ2-5	TRBV6-6	.	.	TGTGCCAGCAGTTCACAGGAGACCCAGTACTTC	CASSSQETQYF
TRBJ2-7	TRBV10-2	.	.	TGCGCCAGCAGTGTGGGGCTGCACTCCTACGAGCAGTACTTC	CASSVGLHSYEQYF
TRBJ2-1	TRBV27	.	TRBD1	TGTGCCAGCAGTCCCCGACAGGGGTCGGGTTTCCCCTACAATGAGCAGTTCTTC	CASSPRQGSGFPYNEQFF
TRBJ2-7	TRBV6-5	few	.	TGTGCCAGCAGTTACTCGGAGGGGAACGAGCAGTACTTC	CASSYSEGNEQYF
TRBJ1-3	TRBV2	.	.	TGTGCCAGCAGTGTAGACTCCCATGGGGGTGTCTCTGGAAACACCATATATTTT	CASSVDSHGGVSGNTIYF
TRBJ2-7	TRBV27	.	.	TGTGCCAGCAGGGGTAAGGGGGGGTACTACGAGCAGTACTTC	CASRGKGGYYEQYF
TRBJ2-3	TRBV9	.	.	TGTGCCAGCAGCGTGGGCGGGGCAGGGGATACGCAGTATTTT	CASSVGGAGDTQYF
TRBJ1-3	TRBV5-6	.	.	TGTGCCAGCAGCTTGACGGTTAGCTCTGGAAACACCATATATTTT	CASSLTVSSGNTIYF
TRBJ2-7	TRBV6-5	.	TRBD1	TGTGCCAGCAGTTGGACAGGCTACGAGCAGTACTTC	CASSWTGYEQYF
TRBJ2-3	TRBV27	.	.	TGTGCCAGCAGTTTAGGCACCTTGGTAACCGATACGCAGTATTTT	CASSLGTLVTDTQYF
TRBJ1-2	TRBV7-9	.	.	TGTGCCAGCAGCTTAGATTCAGGGGTATCTGGCTACACCTTC	CASSLDSGVSGYTF
TRBJ2-5	TRBV7-9	.	TRBD1	TGTGCCAGCAGCCCGGGTTGGGGACAGTCCCCCGAGACCCAGTACTTC	CASSPGWGQSPETQYF
TRBJ1-2	TRBV18	once	.	TGTGCCAGCTCACCACCACCAGGCGGGGGAACATATGGCTACACCTTC	CASSPPPGGGTYGYTF
TRBJ2-7	TRBV11-2	.	TRBD2	TGTGCCAGCAGCGAAGGACTAGCGGAAAACTACGAGCAGTACTTC	CASSEGLAENYEQYF
TRBJ1-5	TRBV6-1	.	TRBD1	TGTGCCAGCAGTGAACTGCGACAGGGTAATCAGCCCCAGCATTTT	CASSELRQGNQPQHF
TRBJ1-1	TRBV10-3	once	TRBD1	TGTGCCATCAGTGAGTCGACGAAGGACAGGGGGGACACTGAAGCTTTCTTT	CAISESTKDRGDTEAFF
TRBJ1-3	TRBV13	once	.	TGTGCCAGCAGCCCCAACTCTGGAAACACCATATATTTT	CASSPNSGNTIYF
TRBJ1-4	TRBV5-6	.	.	TGTGCCAGCAGCTTGGTAGGGGGTACTAATGAAAAACTGTTTTTT	CASSLVGGTNEKLFF
TRBJ2-1	TRBV5-4	.	TRBD1	TGTGCCAGCAGCTTGATACAGGGGGGTTCGAATGAGCAGTTCTTC	CASSLIQGGSNEQFF
TRBJ2-1	TRBV4-1	.	TRBD1	TGCGCCAGCAGCCAACCGGGACAGGCCTCCTACAATGAGCAGTTCTTC	CASSQPGQASYNEQFF
TRBJ2-7	TRBV19	.	TRBD2	TGTGCCAGTAGTATAGCCAGCGGGACTAGCGGAGGACAAGGCTACGAGCAGTACTTC	CASSIASGTSGGQGYEQYF
TRBJ2-3	TRBV30	.	TRBD1	TGTGCCTGGAGTACAGGGGGCGCAGGCACAGATACGCAGTATTTT	CAWSTGGAGTDTQYF
TRBJ2-7	TRBV29-1	.	TRBD2	TGCAGCGCTCTTACGGGGGGTAGCAAGCCTTACGAGCAGTACTTC	CSALTGGSKPYEQYF
TRBJ2-7	TRBV27	once	.	TGTGCCAGCAGCTTTGGGACGGCCACCTACGAGCAGTACTTC	CASSFGTATYEQYF
TRBJ2-1	TRBV4-1	once	TRBD1	TGCGCCAGCAGCCCCTTGACAGGGTTCAATGAGCAGTTCTTC	CASSPLTGFNEQFF
TRBJ1-4	TRBV30	.	.	TGTGCCCGTGGCGGGGCCGACAATGAAAAACTGTTTTTT	CARGGADNEKLFF
TRBJ1-2	TRBV7-9	.	.	TGTGCCAGCAGCTTAGGGACTTATGGCTACACCTTC	CASSLGTYGYTF
TRBJ2-1	TRBV5-1	.	.	TGCGCCAGCAGCCTTGCTCCGGGACAAGCGAACTACAATGAGCAGTTCTTC	CASSLAPGQANYNEQFF
TRBJ2-1	TRBV11-2	.	.	TGTGCCAGCAGCTTAGAGTTTATGGGGCCTGAGCAGTTCTTC	CASSLEFMGPEQFF
TRBJ2-5	TRBV2	.	TRBD2	TGTGCCAGCAGGGATGGGCGGGAGCCCCTGGGGACCCAGTACTTC	CASRDGREPLGTQYF
TRBJ2-2	TRBV2	.	.	TGTGCCAGCAGTGAAGGGTGGAATGGGACCGGGGAGCTGTTTTTT	CASSEGWNGTGELFF
TRBJ2-1	TRBV27	.	.	TGTGCCAGCAGTCGAGCCCAGACACGTCCGGGGGATGAGCAGTTCTTC	CASSRAQTRPGDEQFF
TRBJ1-5	TRBV28	.	.	TGTGCCAGCAGTTTATCCTCCGGGTTTAGGGGGCAGCCCCAGCATTTT	CASSLSSGFRGQPQHF
TRBJ1-2	TRBV4-1	.	.	TGCGCCAGCAGCCAAGTGGGGGGCACTAACTATGGCTACACCTTC	CASSQVGGTNYGYTF
TRBJ2-1	TRBV6-5	.	.	TGTGCCAGCAGTTACTCGAGAGTCAATGAGCAGTTCTTC	CASSYSRVNEQFF
TRBJ1-1	TRBV18	.	.	TGTGCCAGCTCACCAGGGGGAGAAATGAACACTGAAGCTTTCTTT	CASSPGGEMNTEAFF
TRBJ2-2	TRBV11-2	.	.	TGTGCCAGCACCAGGGTGACTACCGGGGAGCTGTTTTTT	CASTRVTTGELFF
TRBJ2-5	TRBV13	.	.	TGTGCCAGCAGTGCCGGTGTGGGGCTCGAAGAGACCCAGTACTTC	CASSAGVGLEETQYF
TRBJ2-3	TRBV7-9	.	TRBD2	TGTGCCAGCAACCAGCTGACTAGCGGGGGATTCGGCACAGATACGCAGTATTTT	CASNQLTSGGFGTDTQYF
TRBJ2-3	TRBV11-2	.	.	TGTGCCAGCAGCGGGACTTCCACGCAGTATTTT	CASSGTSTQYF